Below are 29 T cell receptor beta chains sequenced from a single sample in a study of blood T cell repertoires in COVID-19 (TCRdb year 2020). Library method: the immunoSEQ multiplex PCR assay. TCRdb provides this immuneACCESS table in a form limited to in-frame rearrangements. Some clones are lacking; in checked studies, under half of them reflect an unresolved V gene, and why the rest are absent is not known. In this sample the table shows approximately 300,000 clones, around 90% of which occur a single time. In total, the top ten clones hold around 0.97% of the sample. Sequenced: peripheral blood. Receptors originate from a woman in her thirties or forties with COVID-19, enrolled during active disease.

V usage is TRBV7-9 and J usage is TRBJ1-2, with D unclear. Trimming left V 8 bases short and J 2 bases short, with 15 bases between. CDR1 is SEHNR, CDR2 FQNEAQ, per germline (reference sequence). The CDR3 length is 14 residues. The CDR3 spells CASQTWTENYGYTF. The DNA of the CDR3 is TGTGCCAGCCAGACATGGACTGAGAACTATGGCTACACCTTC.

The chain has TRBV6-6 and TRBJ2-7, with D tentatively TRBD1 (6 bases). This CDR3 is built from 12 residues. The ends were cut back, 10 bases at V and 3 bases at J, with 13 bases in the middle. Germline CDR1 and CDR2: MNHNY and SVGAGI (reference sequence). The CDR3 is CATADSLYEQYF. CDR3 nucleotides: TGTGCCACCGCGGACAGTCTCTACGAGCAGTACTTC.

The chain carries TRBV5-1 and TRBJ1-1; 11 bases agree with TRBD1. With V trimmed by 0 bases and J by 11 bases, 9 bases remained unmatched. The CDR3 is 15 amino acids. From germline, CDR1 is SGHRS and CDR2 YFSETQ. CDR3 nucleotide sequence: TGCGCCAGCAGCTTGGCCGGGACAGGGGGACTCCGGGCTTTCTTT. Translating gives CASSLAGTGGLRAFF. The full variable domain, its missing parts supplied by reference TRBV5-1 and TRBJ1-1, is KAGVTQTPRYLIKTRGQQVTLSCSPISGHRSVSWYQQTPGQGLQFLFEYFSETQRNKGNFPGRFSGRQFSNSRSEMNVSTLELGDSALYLCASSLAGTGGLRAFFGQGTRLTVV.

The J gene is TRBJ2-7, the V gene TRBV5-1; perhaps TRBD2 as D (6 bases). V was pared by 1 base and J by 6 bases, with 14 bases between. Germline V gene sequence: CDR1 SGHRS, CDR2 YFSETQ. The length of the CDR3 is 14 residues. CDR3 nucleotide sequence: TGCGCCAGCAGCTTGTACGGGGGTCGAAGCGAGCAGTACTTC. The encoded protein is CASSLYGGRSEQYF. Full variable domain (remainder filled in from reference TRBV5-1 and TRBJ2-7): KAGVTQTPRYLIKTRGQQVTLSCSPISGHRSVSWYQQTPGQGLQFLFEYFSETQRNKGNFPGRFSGRQFSNSRSEMNVSTLELGDSALYLCASSLYGGRSEQYFGPGTRLTVT.

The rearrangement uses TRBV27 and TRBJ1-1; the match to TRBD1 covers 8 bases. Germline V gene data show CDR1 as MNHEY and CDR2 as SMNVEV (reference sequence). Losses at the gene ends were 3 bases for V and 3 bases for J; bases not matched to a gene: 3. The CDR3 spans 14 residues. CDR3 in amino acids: CASSFGQGHTEAFF. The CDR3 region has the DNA TGTGCCAGCAGTTTCGGACAGGGCCACACTGAAGCTTTCTTT.

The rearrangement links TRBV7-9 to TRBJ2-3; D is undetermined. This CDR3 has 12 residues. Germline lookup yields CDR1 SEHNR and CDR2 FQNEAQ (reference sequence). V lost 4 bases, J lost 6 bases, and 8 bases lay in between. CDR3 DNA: TGTGCCAGCAGCTCCCGGTGGGATACGCAGTATTTT. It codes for CASSSRWDTQYF.

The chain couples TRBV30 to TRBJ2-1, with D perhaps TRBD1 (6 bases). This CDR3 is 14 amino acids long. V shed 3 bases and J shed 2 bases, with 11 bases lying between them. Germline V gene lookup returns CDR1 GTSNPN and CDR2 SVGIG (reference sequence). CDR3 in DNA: TGTGCCTGGAGACCACAGGGAACCTACAATGAGCAGTTCTTC. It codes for CAWRPQGTYNEQFF.

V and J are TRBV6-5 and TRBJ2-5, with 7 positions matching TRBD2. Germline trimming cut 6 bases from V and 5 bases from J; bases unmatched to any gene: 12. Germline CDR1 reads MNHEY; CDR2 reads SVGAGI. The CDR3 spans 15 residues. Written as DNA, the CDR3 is TGTGCCAGCAGCTCGCCCGGGAGGACCAGGGAGACCCAGTACTTC. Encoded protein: CASSSPGRTRETQYF.

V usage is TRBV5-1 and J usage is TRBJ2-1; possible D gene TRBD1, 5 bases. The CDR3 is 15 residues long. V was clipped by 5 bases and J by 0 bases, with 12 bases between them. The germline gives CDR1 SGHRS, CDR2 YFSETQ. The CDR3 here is CASSLTDPSYNEQFF. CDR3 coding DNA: TGCGCCAGCAGTCTGACAGACCCCTCCTACAATGAGCAGTTCTTC.

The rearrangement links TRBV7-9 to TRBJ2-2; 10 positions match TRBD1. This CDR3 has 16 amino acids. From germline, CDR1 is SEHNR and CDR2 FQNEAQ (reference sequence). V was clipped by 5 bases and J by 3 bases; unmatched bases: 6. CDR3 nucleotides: TGTGCCAGCAGCCTACCCGGGACAGGGGACACCGGGGAGCTGTTTTTT. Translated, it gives CASSLPGTGDTGELFF.

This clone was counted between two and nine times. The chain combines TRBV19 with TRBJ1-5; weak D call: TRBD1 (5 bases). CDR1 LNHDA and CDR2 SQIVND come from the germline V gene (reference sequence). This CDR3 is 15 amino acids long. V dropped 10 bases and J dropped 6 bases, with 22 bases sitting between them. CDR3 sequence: CATLESGRGGQPQHF. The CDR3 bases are TGTGCCACCTTAGAATCAGGGAGGGGTGGTCAGCCCCAGCATTTT.

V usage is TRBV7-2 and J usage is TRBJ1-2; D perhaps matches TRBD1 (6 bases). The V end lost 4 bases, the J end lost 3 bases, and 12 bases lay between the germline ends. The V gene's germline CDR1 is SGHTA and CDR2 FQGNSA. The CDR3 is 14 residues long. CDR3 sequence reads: CASSWGGRDYGYTF. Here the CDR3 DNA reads TGTGCCAGCAGCTGGGGGGGGCGCGACTATGGCTACACCTTC.

CDR3 DNA: TGTGCCAGCAGCTTGGCGGCGGGAGTCAAAAACATTCAGTACTTC. It codes for CASSLAAGVKNIQYF. The chain combines TRBV5-6 with TRBJ2-4, with TRBD2 matching 7 bases. Germline V gene lookup returns CDR1 SGHDT and CDR2 YYEEEE. The CDR3 totals 15 residues. V shed 0 bases, J shed 3 bases, and the junction held 3 bases outside the gene matches.

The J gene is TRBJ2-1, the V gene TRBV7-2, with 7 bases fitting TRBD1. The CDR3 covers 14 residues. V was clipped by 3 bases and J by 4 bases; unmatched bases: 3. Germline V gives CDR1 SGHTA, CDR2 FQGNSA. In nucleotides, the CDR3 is TGTGCCAGCAGCTTGGGGACAGCTTACAATGAGCAGTTCTTC. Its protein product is CASSLGTAYNEQFF. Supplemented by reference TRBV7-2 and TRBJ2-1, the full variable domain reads GAGVSQSPSNKVTEKGKDVELRCDPISGHTALYWYRQSLGQGLEFLIYFQGNSAPDKSGLPSDRFSAERTGGSVSTLTIQRTQQEDSAVYLCASSLGTAYNEQFFGPGTRLTVL.

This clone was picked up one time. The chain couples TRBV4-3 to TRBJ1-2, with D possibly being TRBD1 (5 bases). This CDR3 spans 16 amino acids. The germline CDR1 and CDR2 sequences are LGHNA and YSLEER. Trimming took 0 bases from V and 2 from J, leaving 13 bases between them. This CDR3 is CASSQERVRGNYGYTF. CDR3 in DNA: TGCGCCAGCAGCCAAGAGCGAGTACGGGGGAACTATGGCTACACCTTC.

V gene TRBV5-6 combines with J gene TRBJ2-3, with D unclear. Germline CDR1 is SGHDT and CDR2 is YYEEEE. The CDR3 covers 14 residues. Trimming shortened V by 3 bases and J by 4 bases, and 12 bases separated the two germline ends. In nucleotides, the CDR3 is TGTGCCAGCAGCTCTCAAGCGAGCTCAGATACGCAGTATTTT. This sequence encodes CASSSQASSDTQYF.

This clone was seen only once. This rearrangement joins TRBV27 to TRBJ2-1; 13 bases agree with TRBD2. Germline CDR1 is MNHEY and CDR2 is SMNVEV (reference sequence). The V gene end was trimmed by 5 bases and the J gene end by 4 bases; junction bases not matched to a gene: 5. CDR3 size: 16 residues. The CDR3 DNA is TGTGCCAGCAGTCCCCGGACTAGCGGGGGTTACAATGAGCAGTTCTTC. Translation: CASSPRTSGGYNEQFF.

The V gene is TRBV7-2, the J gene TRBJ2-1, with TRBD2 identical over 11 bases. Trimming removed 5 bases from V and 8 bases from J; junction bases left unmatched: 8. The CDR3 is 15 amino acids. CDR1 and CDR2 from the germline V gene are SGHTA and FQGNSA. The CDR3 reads CASSLTSGRWDEQFF. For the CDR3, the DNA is TGTGCCAGCAGCCTTACTAGCGGGAGATGGGATGAGCAGTTCTTC.

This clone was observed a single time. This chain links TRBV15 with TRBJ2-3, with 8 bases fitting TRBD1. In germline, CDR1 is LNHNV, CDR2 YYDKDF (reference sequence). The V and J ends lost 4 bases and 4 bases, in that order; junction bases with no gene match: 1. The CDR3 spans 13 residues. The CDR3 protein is CATSIQGADTQYF. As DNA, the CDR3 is TGTGCCACCAGCATACAGGGGGCAGATACGCAGTATTTT.

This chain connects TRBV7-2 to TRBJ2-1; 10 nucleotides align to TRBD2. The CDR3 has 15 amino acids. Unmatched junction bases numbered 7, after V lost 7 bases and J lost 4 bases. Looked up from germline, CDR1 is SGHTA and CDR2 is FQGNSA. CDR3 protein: CASMRTSGSYNEQFF. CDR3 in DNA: TGTGCCAGCATGAGGACTAGCGGATCTTACAATGAGCAGTTCTTC. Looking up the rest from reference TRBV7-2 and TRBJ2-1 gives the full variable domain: GAGVSQSPSNKVTEKGKDVELRCDPISGHTALYWYRQSLGQGLEFLIYFQGNSAPDKSGLPSDRFSAERTGGSVSTLTIQRTQQEDSAVYLCASMRTSGSYNEQFFGPGTRLTVL.

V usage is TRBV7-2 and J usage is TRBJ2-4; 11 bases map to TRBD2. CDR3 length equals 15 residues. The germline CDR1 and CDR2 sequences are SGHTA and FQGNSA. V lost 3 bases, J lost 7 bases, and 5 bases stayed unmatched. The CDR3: CASSFRLAGNNIQYF. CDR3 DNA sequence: TGTGCCAGCAGCTTCAGACTAGCGGGGAATAACATTCAGTACTTC. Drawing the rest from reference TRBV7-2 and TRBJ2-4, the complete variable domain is GAGVSQSPSNKVTEKGKDVELRCDPISGHTALYWYRQSLGQGLEFLIYFQGNSAPDKSGLPSDRFSAERTGGSVSTLTIQRTQQEDSAVYLCASSFRLAGNNIQYFGAGTRLSVL.

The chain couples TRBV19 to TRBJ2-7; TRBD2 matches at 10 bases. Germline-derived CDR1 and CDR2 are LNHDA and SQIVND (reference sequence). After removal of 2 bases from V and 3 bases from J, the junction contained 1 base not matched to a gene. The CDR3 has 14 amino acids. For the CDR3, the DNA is TGTGCCAGTAGTATAAGCGGGAGGGACTACGAGCAGTACTTC. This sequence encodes CASSISGRDYEQYF.

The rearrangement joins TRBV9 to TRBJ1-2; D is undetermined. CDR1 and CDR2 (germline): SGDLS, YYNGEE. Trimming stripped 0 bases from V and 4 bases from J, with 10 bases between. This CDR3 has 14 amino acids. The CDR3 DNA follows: TGTGCCAGCAGCGTAGGTATGGGCCGCTATGGCTACACCTTC. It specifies CASSVGMGRYGYTF.

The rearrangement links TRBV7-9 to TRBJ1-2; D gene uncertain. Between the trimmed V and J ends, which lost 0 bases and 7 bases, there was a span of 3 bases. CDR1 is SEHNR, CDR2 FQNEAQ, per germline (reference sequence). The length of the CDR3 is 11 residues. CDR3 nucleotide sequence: TGTGCCAGCAGCTTAGCTAGTGGCTACACCTTC. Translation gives CASSLASGYTF.

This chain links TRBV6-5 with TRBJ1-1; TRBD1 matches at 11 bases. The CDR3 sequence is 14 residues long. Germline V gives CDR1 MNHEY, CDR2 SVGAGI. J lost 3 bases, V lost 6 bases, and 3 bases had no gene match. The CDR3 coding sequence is TGTGCCAGCAGATGGGGACAGGGGGACACTGAAGCTTTCTTT. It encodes CASRWGQGDTEAFF.

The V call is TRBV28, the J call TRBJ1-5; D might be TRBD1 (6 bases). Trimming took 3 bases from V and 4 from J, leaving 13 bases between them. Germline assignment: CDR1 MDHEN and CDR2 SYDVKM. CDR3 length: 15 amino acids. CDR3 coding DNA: TGTGCCAGCAGTTTGGGGGACAAGTGGAATCAGCCCCAGCATTTT. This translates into CASSLGDKWNQPQHF.

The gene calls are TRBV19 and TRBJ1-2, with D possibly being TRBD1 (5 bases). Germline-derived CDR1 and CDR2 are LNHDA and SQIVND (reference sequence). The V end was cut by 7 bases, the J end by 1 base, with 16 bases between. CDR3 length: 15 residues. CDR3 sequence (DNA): TGTGCCAGTACTTCCGACAGAGACAATAACTATGGCTACACCTTC. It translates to CASTSDRDNNYGYTF.

CDR3 protein: CASSLRGDRLHEQYF. CDR3 coding DNA: TGTGCCAGCAGCCTGCGTGGGGACAGATTGCACGAGCAGTACTTC. The V and J genes are TRBV14 and TRBJ2-7; 7 bases are shared with TRBD1. This CDR3 is built from 15 residues. Germline-derived CDR1 and CDR2 are SGHDN and FVKESK. Germline trimming cut 4 bases from V and 5 bases from J; bases unmatched to any gene: 11.

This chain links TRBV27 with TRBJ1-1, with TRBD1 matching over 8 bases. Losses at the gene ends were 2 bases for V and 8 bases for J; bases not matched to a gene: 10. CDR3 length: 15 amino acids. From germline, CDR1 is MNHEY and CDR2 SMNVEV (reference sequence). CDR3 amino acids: CASSLTTGGHSEAFF. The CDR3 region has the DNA TGTGCCAGCAGTTTAACAACAGGGGGTCACTCGGAAGCTTTCTTT.